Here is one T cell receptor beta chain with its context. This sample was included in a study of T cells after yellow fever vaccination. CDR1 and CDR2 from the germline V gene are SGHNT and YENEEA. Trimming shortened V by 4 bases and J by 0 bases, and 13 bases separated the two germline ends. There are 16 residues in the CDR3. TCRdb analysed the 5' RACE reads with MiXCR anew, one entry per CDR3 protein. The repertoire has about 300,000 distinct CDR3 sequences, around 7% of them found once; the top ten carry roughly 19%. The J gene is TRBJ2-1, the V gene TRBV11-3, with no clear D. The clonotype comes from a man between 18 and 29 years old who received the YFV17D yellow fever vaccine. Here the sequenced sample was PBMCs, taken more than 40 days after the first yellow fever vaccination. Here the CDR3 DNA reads TGTGCCAGCAGCTCCTTACACGCTAGCTCCTACAATGAGCAGTTCTTC. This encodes CASSSLHASSYNEQFF.